These 30 T cell receptor beta chains came from one sample sequenced in a study of CD8+CD57+ T cells in acquired aplastic anemia. Investigators profiled TCR beta VDJ and CDR3 from genomic DNA template. TCRdb called the reads again in MiXCR, with one record for every CDR3 protein. The table lists 35,000 to 45,000 distinct CDR3 sequences, about 70% of them singletons. The sequenced sample was sorted CD4+, CD8+, or CD8+CD57+ T cells (not recorded which) from PBMCs. These receptor sequences come from a human donor in good health, serving as a control.

DNA for the CDR3: TGTGCCACCAGTGATTTGGCCGGCCTGCGGTACTTC. This translates into CATSDLAGLRYF. The rearrangement joins TRBV24-1 to TRBJ2-5; D remains unclear. V lost 0 bases, J lost 13 bases, and 11 bases lay in between. The CDR3 covers 12 residues. Germline lookup yields CDR1 KGHDR and CDR2 SFDVKD.

V gene TRBV7-2 combines with J gene TRBJ1-2; no reliable D call. Germline V CDR1 and CDR2: SGHTA, FQGNSA. The CDR3 totals 13 residues. Trimming removed 3 bases at V and 7 bases at J, with 12 bases between. The CDR3 sequence: CASSLTFASGYTF. The CDR3 DNA is TGTGCCAGCAGCTTGACTTTCGCCAGTGGCTACACCTTC.

This clonotype was detected ten times or more. V is TRBV11-2 and J is TRBJ1-4; D remains unclear. Germline assignment: CDR1 SGHAT and CDR2 FQNNGV. This CDR3 spans 16 amino acids. V lost 6 bases to trimming and J lost 4 bases, with 18 bases between them. CDR3 loop: CASSIEESTHNEKLFF. DNA of the CDR3: TGTGCCAGCAGTATTGAGGAATCCACCCATAATGAAAAACTGTTTTTT.

The V gene is TRBV9, the J gene TRBJ2-7; D not resolved. CDR1 and CDR2 from the germline V gene are SGDLS and YYNGEE. This CDR3 has 12 residues. Trimming shortened V by 5 bases and J by 7 bases, and 13 bases separated the two germline ends. CDR3 protein: CASSPLGNEQYF. The CDR3 DNA reads TGTGCCAGCAGTCCCCTGGGCAATGAGCAGTACTTC.

The genes are TRBV12-3 or TRBV12-4 and TRBJ2-3; D uncertain. V dropped 3 bases and J dropped 0 bases, with 7 bases sitting between them. CDR3 length: 14 residues. In DNA, the CDR3 is TGTGCCAGCAGTTTTTTGCGAAGCACAGATACGCAGTATTTT. It translates to CASSFLRSTDTQYF.

This clonotype came up many times. The genes are TRBV2 and TRBJ1-1, with D uncertain. CDR1 and CDR2 (germline): SNHLY, FYNNEI. Trimming left V 6 bases short and J 0 bases short, with 14 bases between. CDR3 size: 15 residues. This CDR3 reads CASSAPGEMNTEAFF. DNA for the CDR3: TGTGCCAGCAGCGCCCCCGGGGAAATGAACACTGAAGCTTTCTTT. Full variable domain (outside the CDR3, taken from reference TRBV2 and TRBJ1-1): EPEVTQTPSHQVTQMGQEVILRCVPISNHLYFYWYRQILGQKVEFLVSFYNNEISEKSEIFDDQFSVERPDGSNFTLKIRSTKLEDSAMYFCASSAPGEMNTEAFFGQGTRLTVV.

The chain recombines TRBV13 with TRBJ1-1; D is ambiguous. Trimming pared 0 bases from V and 3 bases from J, leaving 8 bases between. Germline CDR1 is PRHDT and CDR2 is FYEKMQ (reference sequence). This CDR3 comprises 14 residues. CDR3 sequence: CASSLGPSYTEAFF. The DNA of the CDR3 is TGTGCCAGCAGCTTAGGTCCAAGCTACACTGAAGCTTTCTTT.

J is TRBJ1-4 and V is TRBV4-2; 7 bases line up with TRBD1. Germline CDR1 LGHNA, CDR2 YNFKEQ. Unmatched junction bases numbered 8, after V lost 0 bases and J lost 7 bases. The CDR3 has 16 residues. The CDR3 spells CASSQDRDRGAEKLFF. In DNA form, the CDR3 reads TGTGCCAGCAGCCAAGACCGGGACAGAGGAGCTGAAAAACTGTTTTTT.

This chain joins TRBV9 and TRBJ1-6; D remains unclear. Trimming took off 4 bases at V and 9 bases at J, with 11 bases between the two ends. Germline V CDR1 and CDR2: SGDLS, YYNGEE. The CDR3 has 13 amino acids. CDR3 residues: CASSLRTGSPLHF. The CDR3 bases are TGTGCCAGCAGCCTCAGGACGGGTTCACCCCTCCACTTT. Full variable domain (remainder filled in from reference TRBV9 and TRBJ1-6): DSGVTQTPKHLITATGQRVTLRCSPRSGDLSVYWYQQSLDQGLQFLIQYYNGEERAKGNILERFSAQQFPDLHSELNLSSLELGDSALYFCASSLRTGSPLHFGNGTRLTVT.

V usage is TRBV19 and J usage is TRBJ2-7, with D tentatively TRBD2 (6 bases). Deletions cut 11 bases from V and 3 bases from J, with 20 bases between. The germline gives CDR1 LNHDA, CDR2 SQIVND (reference sequence). This CDR3 contains 14 residues. The CDR3 coding sequence is TGTGCCTGCTCCCCGGGAGAATCGCTCTACGAGCAGTACTTC. Translating it yields CACSPGESLYEQYF.

The V and J genes are TRBV19 and TRBJ2-7; D remains ambiguous. The CDR3 loop spans 14 amino acids. V shed 4 bases and J shed 0 bases, with 10 bases lying between them. Germline V CDR1 and CDR2: LNHDA, SQIVND (reference sequence). CDR3 nucleotide sequence: TGTGCCAGTAGTACATCAGCTAGCTCCTACGAGCAGTACTTC. Protein product: CASSTSASSYEQYF.

V and J are TRBV7-2 and TRBJ2-7; 10 bases fit TRBD2. Trimming cost V 4 bases and J 2 bases; bases outside gene matches: 5. CDR3 length: 15 residues. Germline-derived CDR1 and CDR2 are SGHTA and FQGNSA. CDR3 in DNA: TGTGCCAGCAGCTCCGTAGCGGGGGGAACCTACGAGCAGTACTTC. Translation gives CASSSVAGGTYEQYF. Based on the CDR3 plus reference TRBV7-2 and TRBJ2-7, the full variable domain is GAGVSQSPSNKVTEKGKDVELRCDPISGHTALYWYRQSLGQGLEFLIYFQGNSAPDKSGLPSDRFSAERTGGSVSTLTIQRTQQEDSAVYLCASSSVAGGTYEQYFGPGTRLTVT.

V and J are TRBV7-2 and TRBJ1-6, with 9 bases matching TRBD1. V lost 6 bases to trimming and J lost 6 bases; unmatched junction nucleotides: 6. Germline assignment: CDR1 SGHTA and CDR2 FQGNSA. The CDR3 has 15 amino acids. DNA for the CDR3: TGTGCCAGCAGTAGAGGGACAGGGAGTAATTCACCCCTCCACTTT. Protein: CASSRGTGSNSPLHF.

The rearrangement uses TRBV6-2 or TRBV6-3 and TRBJ2-3, with 11 bases aligning to TRBD2. Germline V gene sequence: CDR1 MNHEY, CDR2 SVGEGT. The ends lost 3 bases at V and 11 bases at J; junction bases unmatched: 22. The CDR3 contains 19 residues. CDR3 sequence (DNA): TGTGCCAGCAGTTATAGACTAGCGGGGTACGTTTTTGTTTACAATGAGCAGTATTTT. Its protein is CASSYRLAGYVFVYNEQYF.

The CDR3 DNA sequence: TGTGCCAGCAGCTTAGACGGCGGACGTGGCACTGAAGCTTTCTTT. It encodes CASSLDGGRGTEAFF. The J gene is TRBJ1-1, the V gene TRBV7-8; no reliable D call. V dropped 1 base and J dropped 4 bases, with 13 bases sitting between them. In germline, CDR1 is SGHVS, CDR2 FQNEAQ. The CDR3 covers 15 residues.

J is TRBJ2-7 and V is TRBV19, with 7 positions matching TRBD1. CDR1 is LNHDA and CDR2 is SQIVND in the germline V gene (reference sequence). Trimming removed 4 bases from V and 7 bases from J; junction bases left unmatched: 7. The CDR3 loop spans 13 amino acids. The CDR3 region is CASSTRGSGEQYF. The CDR3 DNA is TGTGCCAGTAGTACCAGGGGGTCGGGAGAGCAGTACTTC.

The chain carries TRBV9 and TRBJ1-6; D unclear. The germline V gene encodes CDR1 SGDLS and CDR2 YYNGEE. Trimming removed 4 bases from V and 10 bases from J, with 12 bases in between. The CDR3 contains 13 residues. Here the CDR3 DNA reads TGTGCCAGCAGCCGGGGAGAAGGATCACCCCTCCACTTT. Protein product: CASSRGEGSPLHF.

The J gene is TRBJ2-2, the V gene TRBV5-1; D is ambiguous. The CDR3 extends over 15 amino acids. CDR1 SGHRS and CDR2 YFSETQ come from the germline V gene. Trimming stripped 0 bases from V and 4 bases from J, with 10 bases between. The CDR3 coding sequence is TGCGCCAGCAGCTTGGAGGCAGGCTCCACCGGGGAGCTGTTTTTT. Amino acids: CASSLEAGSTGELFF. Full variable domain (remainder filled in from reference TRBV5-1 and TRBJ2-2): KAGVTQTPRYLIKTRGQQVTLSCSPISGHRSVSWYQQTPGQGLQFLFEYFSETQRNKGNFPGRFSGRQFSNSRSEMNVSTLELGDSALYLCASSLEAGSTGELFFGEGSRLTVL.

The V gene is TRBV19, the J gene TRBJ1-5; weak D call: TRBD1 (6 bases). This CDR3 is 13 amino acids long. The V gene lost 5 bases and the J gene lost 3 bases, with 8 bases spanning the gap. The germline V gene has CDR1 LNHDA and CDR2 SQIVND (reference sequence). CDR3 sequence reads: CASSGQYNQPQHF. DNA of the CDR3: TGTGCCAGTAGTGGACAGTACAATCAGCCCCAGCATTTT.

This clonotype has only one observation. The chain couples TRBV2 to TRBJ1-4; tentative D call: TRBD1 (5 bases). Germline V gene sequence: CDR1 SNHLY, CDR2 FYNNEI. The CDR3 has 14 amino acids. Trimming pared 7 bases from V and 1 base from J, leaving 10 bases between. This CDR3 is CASTAQGTNEKLFF. The DNA of the CDR3 is TGTGCCAGCACCGCTCAGGGAACTAATGAAAAACTGTTTTTT.

The chain combines TRBV2 with TRBJ2-1; no reliable D call. The CDR3 is 12 residues long. The germline V and J ends were trimmed by 2 bases and 15 bases, with 14 bases remaining between them. Germline CDR1 is SNHLY and CDR2 is FYNNEI. The CDR3 here is CASSEFQPSPFF. Here the CDR3 DNA reads TGTGCCAGCAGTGAATTCCAACCGAGTCCGTTCTTC. The whole variable domain, filled in from reference TRBV2 and TRBJ2-1, reads EPEVTQTPSHQVTQMGQEVILRCVPISNHLYFYWYRQILGQKVEFLVSFYNNEISEKSEIFDDQFSVERPDGSNFTLKIRSTKLEDSAMYFCASSEFQPSPFFGPGTRLTVL.

The chain uses TRBV2 and TRBJ2-2; the D gene could be TRBD1 or TRBD2 (7 bases each). V shed 5 bases and J shed 6 bases, with 16 bases lying between them. The CDR3 spans 15 residues. Germline CDR1 SNHLY, CDR2 FYNNEI. The CDR3 spells CASSTFQGGPGELFF. The CDR3 DNA follows: TGTGCCAGCAGTACATTCCAGGGGGGGCCCGGGGAGCTGTTTTTT.

The V gene is TRBV5-1, the J gene TRBJ2-3; 15 bases agree with TRBD2. This CDR3 comprises 17 residues. The germline V gene has CDR1 SGHRS and CDR2 YFSETQ. The junction had 5 bases not matched to a gene; V was cut back by 4 bases and J by 2 bases. CDR3 protein: CASSLGLAGGPTDTQYF. As DNA, the CDR3 is TGCGCCAGCAGCCTGGGACTAGCGGGGGGCCCCACAGATACGCAGTATTTT.

The chain joins TRBV2 to TRBJ2-1, with D perhaps TRBD2 (6 bases). Trimming pared 3 bases from V and 3 bases from J, leaving 15 bases between. This CDR3 contains 16 residues. Germline assignment: CDR1 SNHLY and CDR2 FYNNEI. CDR3: CASSDEAGTFYNEQFF. The CDR3 nucleotides read TGTGCCAGCAGTGATGAGGCGGGGACGTTCTACAATGAGCAGTTCTTC.

This chain joins TRBV11-2 and TRBJ1-6, with unresolved D. Germline CDR1 SGHAT, CDR2 FQNNGV. The V gene lost 7 bases and the J gene lost 7 bases, with 14 bases spanning the gap. The CDR3 length is 14 residues. Here the CDR3 DNA reads TGTGCCAGCAATTCTGACGGTCCCAATTCACCCCTCCACTTT. Amino acids: CASNSDGPNSPLHF.

This clonotype was counted a single time. V is TRBV25-1 and J is TRBJ2-3; D gene ambiguous. The CDR3 sequence is 13 residues long. Trimming removed 4 bases from V and 6 bases from J, with 11 bases in between. The V gene's germline CDR1 is MGHDK and CDR2 SYGVNS. CDR3 region: CASSAAGKDTQYF. The CDR3 nucleotides are TGTGCCAGCAGTGCGGCAGGCAAGGATACGCAGTATTTT.

This clonotype has ten or more counts. The chain uses TRBV5-1 and TRBJ2-1; D gene uncertain. This CDR3 region has 13 residues. Germline V gives CDR1 SGHRS, CDR2 YFSETQ. Trimming left V 0 bases short and J 9 bases short, with 10 bases between. In nucleotides, the CDR3 is TGCGCCAGCAGCTTGGTTGGGCAGCCTGAGCAGTTCTTC. Amino acid sequence: CASSLVGQPEQFF.

The chain has TRBV7-8 and TRBJ1-3; D unresolved. CDR1 is SGHVS, CDR2 FQNEAQ, per germline. The CDR3 has 15 residues. Trimming took 8 bases from V and 0 from J, leaving 14 bases between them. The CDR3, as DNA: TGTGCCAGCCAAACACTCGGAAGCTCTGGAAACACCATATATTTT. Amino acid sequence: CASQTLGSSGNTIYF. Combining the CDR3 with reference TRBV7-8 and TRBJ1-3 gives the whole variable domain GAGVSQSPRYKVAKRGQDVALRCDPISGHVSLFWYQQALGQGPEFLTYFQNEAQLDKSGLPSDRFFAERPEGSVSTLKIQRTQQEDSAVYLCASQTLGSSGNTIYFGEGSWLTVV.

The chain carries TRBV2 and TRBJ2-7; no definite D call. The V gene lost 7 bases and the J gene lost 2 bases, with 9 bases spanning the gap. The CDR3 is 12 residues long. Germline CDR1 reads SNHLY; CDR2 reads FYNNEI. The CDR3 reads CASKGITYEQYF. The CDR3 DNA sequence: TGTGCCAGCAAAGGCATAACCTACGAGCAGTACTTC.

V and J are TRBV29-1 and TRBJ2-1, with 11 bases fitting TRBD1. Germline CDR1 reads SQVTM; CDR2 reads ANQGSEA. The CDR3 runs to 14 residues. Trimming cost V 8 bases and J 3 bases; bases outside gene matches: 6. The CDR3 loop reads CSTRTGGGYNEQFF. The CDR3 DNA reads as TGCAGCACGCGGACAGGGGGCGGCTACAATGAGCAGTTCTTC.